This TCR beta chain was profiled in a study of blood T cell repertoires in COVID-19. In the study overall: Specimens from acute and convalescent COVID-19 originated in the United States, Italy and Spain. The analysed material was cDNA or gDNA that came from T cells, B-cell-depleted T cells, or PBMCs.

CDR1 LNHDA and CDR2 SQIVND come from the germline V gene (reference sequence). CDR3 size: 14 residues. Trimming pared 5 bases from V and 0 bases from J, leaving 10 bases between. Original analysis: Amplified reference gene primers provided the basis for estimating nucleated cell counts. Data came from immunoSEQ multiplex PCR; TCRdb stores just in-frame clones and leaves some out. The V and J calls and clone size come from that table; D and trimming were worked out from the DNA. Of approximately 280,000 clones detected, roughly 85% appear once; the ten largest clones hold 5.1%. The chain links TRBV19 to TRBJ1-2; possibly TRBD1 for D (5 bases). The sequence was collected from a middle-aged man with active or convalescent COVID-19. Specimen: peripheral blood. This chain's CDR3 is CASSSGSSNYGYTF. The CDR3 nucleotides read TGTGCCAGTAGTTCAGGGTCCTCTAACTATGGCTACACCTTC.